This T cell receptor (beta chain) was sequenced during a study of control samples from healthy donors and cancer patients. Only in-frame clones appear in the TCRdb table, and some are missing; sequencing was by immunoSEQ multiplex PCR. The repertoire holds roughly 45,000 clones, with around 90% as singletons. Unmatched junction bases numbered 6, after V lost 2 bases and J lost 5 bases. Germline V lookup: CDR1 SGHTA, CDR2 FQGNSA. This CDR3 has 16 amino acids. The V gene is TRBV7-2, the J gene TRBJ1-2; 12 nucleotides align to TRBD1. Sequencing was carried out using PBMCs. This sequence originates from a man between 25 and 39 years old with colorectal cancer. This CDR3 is CASSLPGQGASYGYTF. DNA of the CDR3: TGTGCCAGCAGCTTACCGGGACAGGGGGCTTCGTATGGCTACACCTTC.